This TCR beta chain appears in the sequencing data of a study of OX40 agonist ivuxolimab in advanced cancers. Study overall: Cancers in dose escalation were hepatocellular, melanoma, renal cell and head and neck. Partial responses were achieved by three patients, of whom one had hepatocellular carcinoma and two had cutaneous melanoma.

As for this clone: As yet, its antigen is unknown.

Measured with immunoSEQ multiplex PCR; TCRdb has only the in-frame clones, and not every one. The table shows fewer than 45,000 clones, with more than 80% occurring only once. CDR1 and CDR2 from the germline V gene are SGDLS and YYNGEE. This CDR3 has 14 amino acids. V lost 4 bases and J lost 7, with 18 bases in between. General study points: Clones of CD4+ and CD8+ blood T cells grew by week 6 at doses of 0.1 to 3.0 mg/kg.

The starting material was CD4+ or CD8+ T cells sorted from blood, obtained in a trial of the OX40 agonist ivuxolimab. This chain links TRBV9 with TRBJ2-7; perhaps TRBD1 as D (6 bases). The receptor comes from an adult with an advanced solid tumor such as melanoma, head and neck, liver or kidney cancer. The chain's CDR3 is CASSPTPGAWEQYF. CDR3 bases: TGTGCCAGCAGCCCGACTCCAGGGGCCTGGGAGCAGTACTTC.